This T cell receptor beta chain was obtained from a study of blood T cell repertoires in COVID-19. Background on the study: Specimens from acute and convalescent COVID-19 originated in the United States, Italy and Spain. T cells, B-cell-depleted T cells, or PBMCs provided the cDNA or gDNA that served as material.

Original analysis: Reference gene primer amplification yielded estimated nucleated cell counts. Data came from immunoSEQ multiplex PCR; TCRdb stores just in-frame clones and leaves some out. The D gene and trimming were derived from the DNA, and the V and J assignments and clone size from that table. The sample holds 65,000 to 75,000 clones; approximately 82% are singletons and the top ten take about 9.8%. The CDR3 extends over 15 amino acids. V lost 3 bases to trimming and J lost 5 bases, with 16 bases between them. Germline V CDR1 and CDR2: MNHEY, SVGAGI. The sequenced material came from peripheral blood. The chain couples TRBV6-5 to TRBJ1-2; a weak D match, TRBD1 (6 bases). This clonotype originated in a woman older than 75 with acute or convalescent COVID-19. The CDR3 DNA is TGTGCCAGCAGTTATGTCCCAGGGGTTGGGTATGGCTACACCTTC. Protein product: CASSYVPGVGYGYTF.